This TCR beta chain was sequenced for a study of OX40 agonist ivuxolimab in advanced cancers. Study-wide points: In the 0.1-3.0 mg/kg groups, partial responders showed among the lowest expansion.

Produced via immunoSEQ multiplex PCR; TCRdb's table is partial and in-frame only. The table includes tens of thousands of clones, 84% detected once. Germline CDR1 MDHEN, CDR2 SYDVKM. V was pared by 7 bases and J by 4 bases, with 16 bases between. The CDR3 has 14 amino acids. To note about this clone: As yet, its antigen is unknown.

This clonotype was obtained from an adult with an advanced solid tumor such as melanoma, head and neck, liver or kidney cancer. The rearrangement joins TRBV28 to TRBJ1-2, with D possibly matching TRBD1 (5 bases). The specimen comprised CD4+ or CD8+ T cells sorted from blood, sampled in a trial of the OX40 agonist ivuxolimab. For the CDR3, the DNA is TGTGCCAGCATCCGGGGGGACGCCGCCTATGGCTACACCTTC. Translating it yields CASIRGDAAYGYTF.